Listed below are T cell receptor beta chains from one sample, sequenced in a study of T cell repertoires in cytomegalovirus infection. TCRdb re-derived calls from the reads in MiXCR, one entry per CDR3 protein. Among approximately 120,000 distinct CDR3 sequences, over 25% were seen once, and the ten largest hold around 54%. These receptors' antigens are unknown. This sample comprised CD8+ T cells from cultured PBMCs, obtained from culture after CMV antigen stimulation. All receptors derive from a human donor in good health (CMV status not recorded). Some clones in this sample may be carry-over from other donors' samples. Both conserved end residues are trimmed from each CDR3.

ASSELAEYTDTQY	TRBV2	TRBJ2-3	13
ASSRGQGNSGNTIY	TRBV4-1	TRBJ1-3	14
ASSQNPGTDYGYT	TRBV12-3/TRBV12-4	TRBJ1-2	13
ASSLQGHQETQY	TRBV12-3/TRBV12-4	TRBJ2-5	12
ASSLPGRTDTQY	TRBV7-3	TRBJ2-3	12
ASSVGLSYGYT	TRBV7-4	TRBJ1-2	11
ARKGDGPQY	TRBV2	TRBJ2-5	9
ASSLPDRVNTGELF	TRBV7-8	TRBJ2-2	14
ASSLVGADNEQF	TRBV7-2	TRBJ2-1	12
ASSWGQKETQY	TRBV12-3/TRBV12-4	TRBJ2-5	11
ASSSTSDTQY	TRBV27	TRBJ2-3	10
ASQKTGISNQPQH	TRBV28	TRBJ1-5	13
ASSDSGFGAF	TRBV19	TRBJ1-1	10
ASSLPGRANTEAF	TRBV11-2	TRBJ1-1	13
ASGPGRYGYT	TRBV12-5	TRBJ1-2	10
ASAGGRSYNEQF	TRBV6-1	TRBJ2-1	12
ASSRTADNYGYT	TRBV7-9	TRBJ1-2	12
ASKGYEAF	TRBV2	TRBJ1-1	8
ASSSDRPNYNEQF	TRBV4-2	TRBJ2-1	13
ASSLEAGELF	TRBV7-9	TRBJ2-2	10
ASSQAGNTGELF	TRBV4-1	TRBJ2-2	12
ATRRNAYNEQF	TRBV15	TRBJ2-1	11
SARDLKQVVYEQY	TRBV20-1	TRBJ2-7	13
ASSEAAGSNQPQH	TRBV6-1	TRBJ1-5	13
ASRAPGVTEAF	TRBV19	TRBJ1-1	11
ATSDFRGPTDTQY	TRBV24-1	TRBJ2-3	13
ASTKDRSTDTQY	TRBV2	TRBJ2-3	12
ASTQAGVQETQY	TRBV12-3/TRBV12-4	TRBJ2-5	12